The 3 T cell receptor beta chains below all came from one sample that was sequenced in a study of CXCR3-negative and CXCR3-positive naive CD8 T cells. General observations from the study: Higher TRB CDR3 hydrophobicity marked CXCR3-positive naive cells relative to CXCR3-negative naive cells.

These receptors have no identified antigens. 5' RACE with UMI labels generated the TRB cDNA libraries. No DNA is given; TCRdb re-called the 5' RACE reads and lists each CDR3 protein once. The sample yields approximately 100,000 distinct CDR3 sequences, of which the top ten take up about 0.35%. The specimen was naive CXCR3+ CD8+ T cells from blood. Subset described: CD45RO-CCR7+CD27+CD95- naive CD8+ T cells expressing CXCR3 (TNR3+). These TCRs come from a human donor in good health. Some clones in this sample may be carry-over from other donors' samples.

V gene TRBV12-3 or TRBV12-4 combines with J gene TRBJ2-7. The CDR3 consists of 12 residues. CDR3 amino acids: CASSPHSYEQYF.

This chain links TRBV20-1 with TRBJ1-5; with no DNA, the TCRdb D assignment of TRBD1 cannot be verified. The CDR3 is 12 residues long. Germline-derived CDR1 and CDR2 are DFQATT and SNEGSKA (reference sequence). Here the CDR3 reads CSASRAVGVQHF.

CDR3 in amino acids: CASSANPQEGWSTEAFF. The rearrangement uses TRBV9 and TRBJ1-1. The CDR3 is made up of 17 amino acids. Germline loops: CDR1 SGDLS, CDR2 YYNGEE.